This T cell receptor (beta chain) comes out of a study of cytomegalovirus exposure and HLA in healthy donors. About the research overall: Approximately 180 million T cells yielded more than 90 million unique TCR beta sequences, as an earlier analysis found. Findings and caveats of the study: Later work associated over 15,000 TCR beta sequences with HLA alleles at 0.05 false discovery rate. A later analysis linked a missense DCLRE1C variant to TCR beta V- and J-gene trimming. In an earlier analysis, most TCR beta V segments were productive about 87% or about 30% of the time.

PCR used 60 Vbeta primers and 13 Jbeta primers. Assay used: immunoSEQ multiplex PCR; TCRdb lists only in-frame clones, some missing. The sample records under 150,000 clones, 82% being singletons. The V gene lost 5 bases and the J gene lost 8 bases, with 25 bases spanning the gap. The CDR3 is 17 amino acids. Per germline, CDR1 SGHNT and CDR2 YENEEA. About this clone: Its antigen is unidentified.

The J gene is TRBJ2-1, the V gene TRBV11-3, with a weak D call TRBD2 (5 bases). This clonotype was obtained from a woman between 45 and 60 years old in good health and CMV-seropositive. Sequencing used PBMCs. The CDR3 DNA follows: TGTGCCAGCAGCCGGGCTTTCGGGCTAGCTAATATCGATGAGCAGTTCTTC. Translation: CASSRAFGLANIDEQFF.